These 21 T cell receptor beta chains came from one sample sequenced in a study of human T cells and chemical hapten exposure (TCRdb year 2021). The time point label corresponds to: healthy volunteer bleed at 2 weeks. Total RNA was extracted from unfractionated whole blood collected in Tempus Blood RNA tubes. Library method: RACE. This sample was sequenced with a NextSeq 500. TCRdb's own reprocessing of the public reads used fastp at Q25 and MiXCR and kept productive beta chains. Rows merge per CDR3 protein into single entries with the most common DNA and genes. The sample data list tens of thousands of distinct CDR3 sequences, and roughly 8.5% of these were observed just once. Clones ranked in the top ten supply 2.5% to 3% of the sample. The sequenced sample was whole blood. The source of these receptors is a female donor in good health. Some clones in this sample may be carry-over from other donors' samples.

The V and J genes are TRBV5-1 and TRBJ2-7, with D unresolved. The CDR3 length is 14 residues. V lost 0 bases to trimming and J lost 1 base, with 8 bases between them. CDR1 is SGHRS and CDR2 is YFSETQ in the germline V gene. This chain's CDR3 is CASSLEGRSYEQYF. The CDR3 DNA follows: TGCGCCAGCAGCTTGGAAGGCAGGTCCTACGAGCAGTACTTC.

The chain is built from TRBV4-3 and TRBJ1-4; TRBD1 is a possible D gene (6 bases). Per germline, CDR1 LGHNA and CDR2 YSLEER. V was trimmed by 2 bases and J by 8 bases, leaving 15 bases between them. The CDR3 consists of 15 residues. The CDR3 DNA reads as TGCGCCAGCAGCCAAAGTCGGGCAGGGGAGGAAAAACTGTTTTTT. Protein sequence: CASSQSRAGEEKLFF.

This clonotype has only a few counts. This rearrangement joins TRBV20-1 to TRBJ1-2; D may be TRBD1 (6 bases). V was shortened by 4 bases and J by 3 bases, with 15 bases between the two germline ends. The V gene's germline CDR1 is DFQATT and CDR2 SNEGSKA (reference sequence). The CDR3 extends over 14 amino acids. CDR3 loop: CSANILQGDYGYTF. CDR3 nucleotide sequence: TGCAGTGCTAATATCCTACAGGGTGACTATGGCTACACCTTC.

The chain recombines TRBV7-3 with TRBJ2-1; 9 bases fit TRBD1. The CDR3 runs to 14 residues. In germline, CDR1 is SGHTA, CDR2 FQGTGA. The ends lost 3 bases at V and 7 bases at J; junction bases unmatched: 4. The CDR3 spells CASSLGQGENEQFF. The CDR3 DNA sequence: TGTGCCAGCAGCTTGGGACAGGGCGAAAATGAGCAGTTCTTC.

The chain carries TRBV2 and TRBJ2-3; D is unclear. Germline V gene data show CDR1 as SNHLY and CDR2 as FYNNEI. Trimming pared 6 bases from V and 3 bases from J, leaving 4 bases between. The CDR3 has 11 residues. CDR3 in amino acids: CASRATDTQYF. DNA of the CDR3: TGTGCCAGCAGGGCAACAGATACGCAGTATTTT.

The sample holds a few counts of this clonotype. J is TRBJ2-4 and V is TRBV6-1; 8 bases fit TRBD1. The germline CDR1 and CDR2 sequences are MNHNS and SASEGT. The CDR3 sequence is 14 residues long. J was trimmed by 3 bases and V by 6 bases; bases with no gene match: 4. CDR3 nucleotide sequence: TGTGCCAGCAGAACCGGGACAGGCAAAAACATTCAGTACTTC. It translates to CASRTGTGKNIQYF.

This clonotype appeared a few times. The CDR3 here is CASSNRVQGNSPLHF. The CDR3 coding sequence is TGTGCCAGTAGTAACAGGGTCCAGGGTAATTCACCCCTCCACTTT. J is TRBJ1-6 and V is TRBV19, with TRBD1 as a possible D gene (6 bases). Germline-derived CDR1 and CDR2 are LNHDA and SQIVND (reference sequence). There are 15 residues in the CDR3. Trimming left V 4 bases short and J 6 bases short, with 13 bases between.

This clonotype was detected many times. The gene calls are TRBV20-1 and TRBJ2-6; 7 nucleotides line up with TRBD1. The V segment lost 5 bases and the J segment 0 bases; nucleotides outside the gene matches: 7. The CDR3 length is 16 residues. In germline, CDR1 is DFQATT, CDR2 SNEGSKA (reference sequence). In DNA, the CDR3 is TGCAGTGCTGGTGGACAGGAATTCTCTGGGGCCAACGTCCTGACTTTC. This codes for CSAGGQEFSGANVLTF.

There are many counts of this clonotype. The chain uses TRBV29-1 and TRBJ1-2; D uncertain. The CDR3 sequence is 12 residues long. The germline CDR1 and CDR2 sequences are SQVTM and ANQGSEA. Trimming cost V 1 base and J 5 bases, with 8 bases left between them. The CDR3: CSVEVGGYGYTF. In DNA form, the CDR3 reads TGCAGCGTTGAAGTTGGAGGATATGGCTACACCTTC.

The table lists this clonotype with a few counts. This chain links TRBV20-1 with TRBJ1-5; the match to TRBD1 covers 8 bases. Germline V lookup: CDR1 DFQATT, CDR2 SNEGSKA (reference sequence). The V gene end was trimmed by 3 bases and the J gene end by 5 bases; junction bases not matched to a gene: 9. The CDR3 extends over 15 amino acids. The CDR3 bases are TGCAGTGCTAGGATTCTGGGACAGGAGGATCAGCCCCAGCATTTT. Translation gives CSARILGQEDQPQHF.

This clonotype has a handful of counts. The chain combines TRBV19 with TRBJ2-1; 11 nucleotides align to TRBD2. This CDR3 is 15 amino acids long. Germline-derived CDR1 and CDR2 are LNHDA and SQIVND (reference sequence). Germline trimming cut 3 bases from V and 6 bases from J; bases unmatched to any gene: 4. The CDR3 sequence: CASSILAGGLNEQFF. The CDR3, as DNA: TGTGCCAGTAGTATCCTAGCGGGAGGACTCAATGAGCAGTTCTTC.

V gene TRBV6-4 combines with J gene TRBJ2-3, with TRBD1 as a possible D gene (6 bases). The CDR3 covers 14 residues. Germline loops: CDR1 MRHNA, CDR2 SNTAGT. With 3 bases removed from V and 0 bases from J, the gap between germline ends came to 7 bases. The CDR3 here is CASSERGSTDTQYF. The CDR3 DNA follows: TGTGCCAGCAGTGAAAGGGGGAGCACAGATACGCAGTATTTT.

In its sample, this clonotype was seen a few times. The V gene is TRBV10-3, the J gene TRBJ1-2, with 7 nucleotides matching TRBD1. The CDR3 is 14 amino acids. Germline CDR1 and CDR2: ENHRY and SYGVKD. Losses at the gene ends were 6 bases for V and 0 bases for J; bases not matched to a gene: 4. The CDR3 DNA reads TGTGCCATCAGGATGGGGACAGCTAACTATGGCTACACCTTC. It translates to CAIRMGTANYGYTF.

This clonotype was picked up many times. The chain joins TRBV18 to TRBJ2-5, with 8 nucleotides matching TRBD1. V lost 8 bases and J lost 5; bases outside the gene matches: 7. The CDR3 consists of 13 residues. Per germline, CDR1 KGHSH and CDR2 LQKENI. Here the CDR3 reads CASHPGGAETQYF. CDR3 coding DNA: TGTGCCAGCCACCCAGGGGGCGCCGAGACCCAGTACTTC.

The CDR3 region has the DNA TGTGCCTGGAGTGTACTGTGGGGGAACACTGAAGCTTTCTTT. Translation: CAWSVLWGNTEAFF. The chain couples TRBV30 to TRBJ1-1; D is unclear. Trimming removed 0 bases at V and 1 base at J, with 9 bases between. CDR1 and CDR2 (germline): GTSNPN, SVGIG (reference sequence). The CDR3 is made up of 14 amino acids.

The V call is TRBV28, the J call TRBJ1-5; TRBD1 is a possible D gene (5 bases). V lost 6 bases to trimming and J lost 9 bases, with 21 bases between them. CDR3 length equals 15 residues. Germline V CDR1 and CDR2: MDHEN, SYDVKM. CDR3 loop: CASRGGIRLLGPQHF. The CDR3 nucleotides read TGTGCCAGCAGGGGGGGAATACGGTTACTTGGGCCCCAGCATTTT.

The chain recombines TRBV11-1 with TRBJ2-1; 11 nucleotides align to TRBD2. The V segment lost 4 bases and the J segment 10 bases; nucleotides outside the gene matches: 12. The germline CDR1 and CDR2 sequences are SGHAT and FQDESV (reference sequence). The CDR3 has 16 amino acids. CDR3 amino acids: CASSSSYSGRALEQFF. In nucleotides, the CDR3 is TGTGCCAGCAGCTCAAGTTATAGCGGGAGGGCTTTGGAGCAGTTCTTC.

The chain links TRBV5-6 to TRBJ1-5; 10 bases match TRBD1. Germline V gene data show CDR1 as SGHDT and CDR2 as YYEEEE. V lost 4 bases, J lost 5 bases, and 3 bases stayed unmatched. There are 14 residues in the CDR3. DNA of the CDR3: TGTGCCAGCAGCAGAGGGACAGGGGATCAGCCCCAGCATTTT. As protein: CASSRGTGDQPQHF.

The CDR3 DNA reads TGCAGTGCTCCGGACACCTTTAGCACAGATACGCAGTATTTT. Encoded protein: CSAPDTFSTDTQYF. This chain uses TRBV20-1 with TRBJ2-3; possible D gene TRBD1, 5 bases. This CDR3 is 14 amino acids long. V lost 5 bases to trimming and J lost 0 bases, with 12 bases between them. CDR1 DFQATT and CDR2 SNEGSKA come from the germline V gene (reference sequence).

This clonotype has a handful of counts. The J gene is TRBJ1-5, the V gene TRBV28; TRBD1 aligns across 7 bases. V dropped 6 bases and J dropped 5; count of bases not matched to a gene: 4. CDR1 and CDR2 (germline): MDHEN, SYDVKM. This CDR3 has 13 amino acids. The CDR3 spells CASRKTGDQPQHF. CDR3 DNA sequence: TGTGCCAGCAGAAAAACAGGGGATCAGCCCCAGCATTTT.

This clonotype was counted ten times or more. The V and J genes are TRBV28 and TRBJ2-1, with TRBD1 matching over 7 bases. The germline gives CDR1 MDHEN, CDR2 SYDVKM. The CDR3 is 14 amino acids. V was pared by 1 base and J by 8 bases, with 5 bases of the junction left unmatched. In nucleotides, the CDR3 is TGTGCCAGCAGTTTATCAAGGGGGCAGGATGAGCAGTTCTTC. This codes for CASSLSRGQDEQFF.